The present TCR beta chain was sequenced within a study of blood T cell repertoires in COVID-19. The age range of participants was about 18 to 95 years, with residence in under 30 US areas. Cohorts were assigned according to the clinical history that participants reported. The repertoire was sequenced with immunoSEQ multiplex PCR; TCRdb's copy has only in-frame clones and lacks some. The top ten clones hold 3% to 4% of a sample with a few hundred thousand clones, roughly four fifths of them seen once. V dropped 6 bases and J dropped 7; count of bases not matched to a gene: 5. The CDR3 consists of 12 residues.

The TCR sequence derives from a woman in her sixties or seventies who had recovered from COVID-19. Sequencing used PBMCs or T cells enriched from blood (not recorded which). This chain joins TRBV12-3 or TRBV12-4 and TRBJ1-1; 7 nucleotides line up with TRBD1. CDR3 protein: CASRSQGIEAFF. The DNA for the CDR3 is TGTGCCAGCAGGTCACAGGGGATTGAAGCTTTCTTT.